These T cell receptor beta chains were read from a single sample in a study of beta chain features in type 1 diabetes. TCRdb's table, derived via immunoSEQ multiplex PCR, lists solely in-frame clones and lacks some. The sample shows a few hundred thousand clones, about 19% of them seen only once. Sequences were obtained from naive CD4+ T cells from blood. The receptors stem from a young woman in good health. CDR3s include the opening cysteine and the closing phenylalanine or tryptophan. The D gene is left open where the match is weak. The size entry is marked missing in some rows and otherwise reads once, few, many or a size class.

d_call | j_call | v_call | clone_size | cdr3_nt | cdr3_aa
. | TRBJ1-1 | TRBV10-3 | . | TGTGCCATCAGTGCGCAGGGATACACTGAAGCTTTCTTT | CAISAQGYTEAFF
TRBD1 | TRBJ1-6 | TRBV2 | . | TGTGCCAGCAGGGGGGACAGCCATAATTCACCCCTCCACTTT | CASRGDSHNSPLHF
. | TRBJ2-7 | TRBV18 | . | TGTGCCAGCTCACCGACCGGGACAAGCTCCTACGAGCAGTACTTC | CASSPTGTSSYEQYF
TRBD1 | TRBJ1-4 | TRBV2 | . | TGTGCCAGCAGTGCCGAAGGGACAGGACCGGCAAAACTGTTTTTT | CASSAEGTGPAKLFF
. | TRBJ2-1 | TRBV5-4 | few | TGTGCCAGCAGCTTGGATACAGGGTCCCACAATGAGCAGTTCTTC | CASSLDTGSHNEQFF
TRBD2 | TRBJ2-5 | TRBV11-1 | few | TGTGCCAGCAGCTTATGGCGGGGGTCGCTCCGGGAAGAGACCCAGTACTTC | CASSLWRGSLREETQYF
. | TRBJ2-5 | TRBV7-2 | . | TGTGCCAGCAGCTTAGGAGGGCAAGAGACCCAGTACTTC | CASSLGGQETQYF
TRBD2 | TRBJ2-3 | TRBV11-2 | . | TGTGCCAGCAGCAGTCAGACTAGCGCCACAGATACGCAGTATTTT | CASSSQTSATDTQYF
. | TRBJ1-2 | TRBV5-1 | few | TGCGCCAGCAGCTTCCTAGAGGACAAGGGCTATGGCTACACCTTC | CASSFLEDKGYGYTF
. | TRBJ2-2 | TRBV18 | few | TGTGCCAGCTCACCGCCCGGGAACACCGGGGAGCTGTTTTTT | CASSPPGNTGELFF
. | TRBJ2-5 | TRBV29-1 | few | TGCAGCGGATCGGACCGGCTCCAAGGGGCCCAGTACTTC | CSGSDRLQGAQYF
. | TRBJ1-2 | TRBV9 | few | TGTGCCAGCAGCGTAGACCAGGGCGGCTACTATGGCTACACCTTC | CASSVDQGGYYGYTF
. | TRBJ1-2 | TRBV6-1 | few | TGTGCCAGCAGTGAAGGCAGGAACTATGGCTACACCTTC | CASSEGRNYGYTF
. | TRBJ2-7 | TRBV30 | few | TGTGCCTGGAATCCGGGGGTTAGCTCCTACGAGCAGTACTTC | CAWNPGVSSYEQYF
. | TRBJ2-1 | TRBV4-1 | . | TGCGCCAGCAGCCCGGGACACTTCAATGAGCAGTTCTTC | CASSPGHFNEQFF
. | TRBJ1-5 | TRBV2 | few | TGTGCCAGCAGTCGCTGGGGGGTCGATCAGCCCCAGCATTTT | CASSRWGVDQPQHF
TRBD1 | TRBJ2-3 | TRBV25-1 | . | TGTGCCAGCAGTCAGGGACAGGGGAGAACAGATACGCAGTATTTT | CASSQGQGRTDTQYF
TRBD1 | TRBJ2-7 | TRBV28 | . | TGTGCCAGCAGTCACCGACAGGGGTCCCACGAGCAGTACTTC | CASSHRQGSHEQYF
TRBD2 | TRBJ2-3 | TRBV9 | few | TGTGCCAGCAGCGCGAGACTAGCGGACACAGATACGCAGTATTTT | CASSARLADTDTQYF
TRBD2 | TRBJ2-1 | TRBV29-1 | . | TGCAGCGCCGTACTAGCGGGGGGGCTAACGGGGCAGTTCTTC | CSAVLAGGLTGQFF
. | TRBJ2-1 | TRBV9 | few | TGTGCCAGCAGCGTAACAGCCTACAATGAGCAGTTCTTC | CASSVTAYNEQFF
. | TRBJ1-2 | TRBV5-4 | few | TGTGCCAGCAGCTTCGGCCAGGGCGATGGCTACACCTTC | CASSFGQGDGYTF
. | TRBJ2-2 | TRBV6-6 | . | TGTGCCAGCATGGAGGGATTAAACACCGGGGAGCTGTTTTTT | CASMEGLNTGELFF
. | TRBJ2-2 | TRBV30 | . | TGTGCCTGGAGTTCCGCTCGTACTGCCGGGGAGCTGTTTTTT | CAWSSARTAGELFF
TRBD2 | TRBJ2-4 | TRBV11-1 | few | TGTGCCAGCAGCGCACGGCGGGGGGAAAACATTCAGTACTTC | CASSARRGENIQYF